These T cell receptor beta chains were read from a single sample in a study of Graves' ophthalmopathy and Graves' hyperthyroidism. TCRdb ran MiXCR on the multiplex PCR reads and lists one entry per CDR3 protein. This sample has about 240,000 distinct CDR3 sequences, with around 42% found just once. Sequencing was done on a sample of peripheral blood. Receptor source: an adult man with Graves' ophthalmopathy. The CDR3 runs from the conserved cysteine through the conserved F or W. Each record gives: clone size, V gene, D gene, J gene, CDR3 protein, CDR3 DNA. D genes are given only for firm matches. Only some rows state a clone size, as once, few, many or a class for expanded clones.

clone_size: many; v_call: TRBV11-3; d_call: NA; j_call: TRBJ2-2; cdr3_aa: CASSFRGDTGELFF; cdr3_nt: TGTGCCAGCAGCTTCAGGGGCGACACCGGGGAGCTGTTTTTT
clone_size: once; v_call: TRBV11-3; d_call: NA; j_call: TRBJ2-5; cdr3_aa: CASSFKRRRFLETQYF; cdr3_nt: TGTGCCAGCAGCTTTAAAAGACGGAGGTTTCTAGAGACCCAGTACTTC
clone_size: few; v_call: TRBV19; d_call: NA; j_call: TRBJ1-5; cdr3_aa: CASSIDGLGQPQHF; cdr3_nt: TGTGCCAGTAGTATCGATGGGTTGGGTCAGCCCCAGCATTTT
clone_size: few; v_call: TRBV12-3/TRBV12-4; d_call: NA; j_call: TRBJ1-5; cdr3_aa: CASSFEYSNQPQHF; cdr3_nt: TGTGCCAGCAGTTTCGAGTATAGCAATCAGCCCCAGCATTTT
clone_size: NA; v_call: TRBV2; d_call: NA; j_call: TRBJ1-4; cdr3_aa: CASSEGRRNEKLFF; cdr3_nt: TGTGCCAGCAGCGAGGGACGGAGAAATGAAAAACTGTTTTTT
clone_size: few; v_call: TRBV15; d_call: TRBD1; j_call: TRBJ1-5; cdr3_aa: CATMDRGRGGARQPQHF; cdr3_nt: TGTGCCACCATGGACAGGGGGCGAGGGGGAGCCAGACAGCCCCAGCATTTT
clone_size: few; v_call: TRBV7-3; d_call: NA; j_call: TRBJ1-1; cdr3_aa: CASSLARGDTEAFF; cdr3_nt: TGTGCCAGCAGCTTAGCTCGGGGGGACACTGAAGCTTTCTTT
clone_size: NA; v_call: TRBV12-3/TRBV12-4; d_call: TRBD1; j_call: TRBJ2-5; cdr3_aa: CASSVGGQGGETQYF; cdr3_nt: TGTGCCAGCAGCGTAGGAGGACAGGGGGGGGAGACCCAGTACTTC
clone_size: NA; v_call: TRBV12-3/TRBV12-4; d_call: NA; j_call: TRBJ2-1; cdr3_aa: CASTLLGEQFF; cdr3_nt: TGTGCCAGCACCCTCCTGGGTGAGCAGTTCTTC
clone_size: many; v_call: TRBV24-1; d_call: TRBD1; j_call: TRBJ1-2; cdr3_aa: CATEDRGKGGYTF; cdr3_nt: TGTGCCACCGAGGACAGGGGCAAAGGAGGCTACACCTTC
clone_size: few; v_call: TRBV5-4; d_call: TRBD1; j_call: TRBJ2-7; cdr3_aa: CASSDGGQGAYEQYF; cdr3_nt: TGTGCCAGCAGCGACGGGGGACAGGGGGCTTACGAGCAGTACTTC
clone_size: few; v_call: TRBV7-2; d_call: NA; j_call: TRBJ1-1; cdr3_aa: CASSPLWGNTEAFF; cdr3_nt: TGTGCCAGCAGCCCCCTTTGGGGGAACACTGAAGCTTTCTTT
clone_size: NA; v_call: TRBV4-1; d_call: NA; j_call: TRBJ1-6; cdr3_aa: CASSPPSLAYNSPLHF; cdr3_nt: TGCGCCAGCAGCCCTCCTTCCCTTGCCTATAATTCACCCCTCCACTTT
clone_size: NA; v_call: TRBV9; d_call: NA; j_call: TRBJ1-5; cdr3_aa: CASSTKGGQRETQHF; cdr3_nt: TGTGCCAGCAGCACCAAGGGAGGGCAGAGGGAGACCCAGCATTTT
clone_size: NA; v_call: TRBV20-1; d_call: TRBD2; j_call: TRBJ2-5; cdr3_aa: CSARGTSGTQTQYF; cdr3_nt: TGCAGTGCTCGTGGGACTAGCGGGACACAGACCCAGTACTTC
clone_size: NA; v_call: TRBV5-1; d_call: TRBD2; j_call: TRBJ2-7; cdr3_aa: CASSFRLASEQYF; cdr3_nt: TGCGCCAGCAGCTTTCGACTAGCGAGCGAGCAGTACTTC
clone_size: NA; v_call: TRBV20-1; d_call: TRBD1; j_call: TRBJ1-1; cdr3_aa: CSARVDREGAFF; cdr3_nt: TGCAGTGCTAGAGTGGACAGGGAAGGTGCTTTCTTT
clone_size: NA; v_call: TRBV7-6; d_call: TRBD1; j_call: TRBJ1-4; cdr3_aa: CASSGGQGQEKLFF; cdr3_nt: TGTGCCAGCAGCGGGGGACAGGGCCAAGAAAAACTGTTTTTT
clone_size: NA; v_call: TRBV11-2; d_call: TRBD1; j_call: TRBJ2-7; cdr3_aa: CASSMTGLSHEQYF; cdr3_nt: TGTGCCAGCAGCATGACAGGGTTAAGCCACGAGCAGTACTTC
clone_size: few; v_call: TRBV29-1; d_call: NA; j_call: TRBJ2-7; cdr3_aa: CSVEDPQGSSLSDEQYF; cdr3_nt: TGCAGCGTTGAAGATCCACAGGGAAGTAGCCTTTCGGATGAGCAGTACTTC
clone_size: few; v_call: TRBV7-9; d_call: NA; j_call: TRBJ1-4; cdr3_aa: CASSPSQGEKLFF; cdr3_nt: TGTGCCAGCAGCCCCAGCCAAGGGGAAAAACTGTTTTTT
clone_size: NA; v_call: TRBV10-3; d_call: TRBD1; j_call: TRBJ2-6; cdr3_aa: CAISDDRESSSGANVLTF; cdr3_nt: TGTGCCATCAGTGATGACAGGGAGAGCTCCTCTGGGGCCAACGTCCTGACTTTC
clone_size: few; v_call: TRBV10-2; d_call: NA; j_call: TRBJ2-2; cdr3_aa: CASSEAGAPNTGELFF; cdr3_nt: TGCGCCAGCAGTGAGGCGGGGGCCCCGAACACCGGGGAGCTGTTTTTT
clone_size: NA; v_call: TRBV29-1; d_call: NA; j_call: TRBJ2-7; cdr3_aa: CSVVGGLDEQYF; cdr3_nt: TGTAGCGTTGTAGGGGGTCTCGACGAGCAGTACTTC
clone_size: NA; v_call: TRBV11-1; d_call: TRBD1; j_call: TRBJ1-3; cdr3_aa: CASSTTGERNTIYF; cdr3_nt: TGTGCCAGCAGCACGACAGGGGAGAGAAACACCATATATTTT
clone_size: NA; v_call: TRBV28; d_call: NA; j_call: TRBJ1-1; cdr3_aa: CASRSVTEAFF; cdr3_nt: TGTGCCAGCAGGTCAGTGACTGAAGCTTTCTTT
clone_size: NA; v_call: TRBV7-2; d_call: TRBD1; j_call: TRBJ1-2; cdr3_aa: CASSYHRTGGYTF; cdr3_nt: TGTGCCAGCAGCTATCATAGGACAGGGGGCTACACCTTC
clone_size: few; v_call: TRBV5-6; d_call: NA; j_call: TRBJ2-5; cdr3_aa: CASSLGNQETQYF; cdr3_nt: TGTGCCAGCAGCTTGGGGAACCAAGAGACCCAGTACTTC
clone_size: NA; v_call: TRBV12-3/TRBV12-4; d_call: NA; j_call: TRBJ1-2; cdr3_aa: CASSRVGDYGYTF; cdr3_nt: TGTGCCAGCAGTCGGGTAGGGGACTATGGCTACACCTTC
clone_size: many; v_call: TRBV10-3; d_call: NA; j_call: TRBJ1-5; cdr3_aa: CATTWADNQPQHF; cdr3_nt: TGTGCCACCACGTGGGCAGACAATCAGCCCCAGCATTTT
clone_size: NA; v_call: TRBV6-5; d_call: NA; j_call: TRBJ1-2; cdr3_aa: CASRDLGYDYTF; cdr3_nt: TGTGCCAGCCGTGATCTAGGATATGACTACACCTTC
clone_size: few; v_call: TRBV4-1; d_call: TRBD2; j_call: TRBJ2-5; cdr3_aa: CASSQDREGLGTQYF; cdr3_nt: TGCGCCAGCAGCCAAGATCGGGAGGGGCTAGGGACCCAGTACTTC
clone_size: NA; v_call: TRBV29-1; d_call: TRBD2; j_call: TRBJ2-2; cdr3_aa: CSVEFPNPRLAGELFF; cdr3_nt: TGCAGCGTTGAATTCCCCAACCCCAGACTAGCGGGAGAGCTGTTTTTT